Following are 7 T cell receptor beta chains from one sample sequenced in a study of neurological immune-mediated disorders. TCRdb re-called the 5' RACE reads with MiXCR, one entry per CDR3 protein. The table has some 48,000 distinct CDR3 sequences, around a tenth seen once. The sample was PBMCs. The source of these receptors is a woman aged 40 to 49 with HTLV-1-associated myelopathy (HAM/TSP).

This clonotype was seen at least ten times. This sequence joins TRBV20-1 and TRBJ1-2, with a possible D match to TRBD1 (6 bases). V was trimmed by 4 bases and J by 3 bases, leaving 21 bases between them. This CDR3 contains 16 residues. In germline, CDR1 is DFQATT, CDR2 SNEGSKA (reference sequence). CDR3 protein: CSAIGFGGSVDYGYTF. DNA for the CDR3: TGCAGTGCTATAGGGTTCGGGGGCTCCGTCGACTATGGCTACACCTTC.

This clonotype was observed at least ten times. The chain links TRBV6-2 or TRBV6-3 to TRBJ2-7; 8 bases match TRBD2. Germline assignment: CDR1 MNHEY and CDR2 SVGEGT. With V trimmed by 6 bases and J by 0 bases, 4 bases remained unmatched. CDR3 length: 14 residues. In nucleotides, the CDR3 is TGTGCCAGCAGACAGCGGGGGCCCTCCTACGAGCAGTACTTC. It yields the protein CASRQRGPSYEQYF.

This clonotype occurred many times. The chain has TRBV2 and TRBJ1-1; tentative D call: TRBD1 (6 bases). V lost 6 bases and J lost 0, with 8 bases in between. Germline CDR1 is SNHLY and CDR2 is FYNNEI. CDR3 length equals 13 residues. The CDR3 DNA is TGTGCCAGCAGCGCAGGGGTGAACACTGAAGCTTTCTTT. Amino acids: CASSAGVNTEAFF.

This clonotype was observed many times. The rearrangement links TRBV4-3 to TRBJ2-3, with 9 bases matching TRBD1. Germline CDR1 LGHNA, CDR2 YSLEER. This CDR3 has 15 amino acids. J gave up 9 bases and V 0 bases, and 7 bases lay outside the gene matches. This chain's CDR3 is CASSQEPGQGGTQYF. The DNA of the CDR3 is TGCGCCAGCAGCCAAGAACCGGGACAGGGTGGGACGCAGTATTTT.

The chain uses TRBV30 and TRBJ2-3; no reliable D call. V was clipped by 5 bases and J by 2 bases, with 8 bases between them. This CDR3 has 12 residues. From germline, CDR1 is GTSNPN and CDR2 SVGIG (reference sequence). The chain's CDR3 is CAWSRTTDTQYF. In DNA, the CDR3 is TGTGCCTGGTCCCGAACCACAGATACGCAGTATTTT.

This clonotype came up many times. The genes are TRBV6-1 and TRBJ1-1; 7 bases match TRBD1. After removal of 4 bases from V and 5 bases from J, the junction contained 13 bases not matched to a gene. Germline V lookup: CDR1 MNHNS, CDR2 SASEGT. This CDR3 is built from 16 residues. The DNA for the CDR3 is TGTGCCAGCAGTGTCGGGGACAGCCTTAAGGGGACTGAAGCTTTCTTT. This translates into CASSVGDSLKGTEAFF.

This clonotype was counted at least ten times. This chain uses TRBV12-3 or TRBV12-4 with TRBJ1-1; 7 bases fit TRBD1. Unmatched junction bases numbered 7, after V lost 3 bases and J lost 9 bases. This CDR3 comprises 13 residues. The CDR3 coding sequence is TGTGCCAGCAGTTTCAGACAGGGCTCCCAAGCTTTCTTT. This codes for CASSFRQGSQAFF.